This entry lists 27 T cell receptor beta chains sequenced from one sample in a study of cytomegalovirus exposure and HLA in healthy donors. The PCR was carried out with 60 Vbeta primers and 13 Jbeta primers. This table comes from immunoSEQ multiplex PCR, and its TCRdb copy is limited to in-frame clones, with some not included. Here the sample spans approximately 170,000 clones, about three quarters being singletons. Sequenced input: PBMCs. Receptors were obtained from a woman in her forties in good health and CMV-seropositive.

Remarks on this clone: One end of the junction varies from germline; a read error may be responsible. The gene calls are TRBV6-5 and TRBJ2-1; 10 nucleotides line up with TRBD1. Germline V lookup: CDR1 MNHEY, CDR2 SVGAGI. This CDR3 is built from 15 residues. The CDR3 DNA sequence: TGTGCCAGCTGTTATCGGGACAGGGGAGTTTATGAGCAGTTCTTC. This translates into CASCYRDRGVYEQFF.

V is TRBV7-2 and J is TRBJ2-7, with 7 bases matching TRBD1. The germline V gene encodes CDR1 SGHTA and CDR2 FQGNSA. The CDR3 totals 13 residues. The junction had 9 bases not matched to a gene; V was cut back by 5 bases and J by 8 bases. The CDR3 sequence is CASSPGQELKQYF. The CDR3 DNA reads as TGTGCCAGCAGCCCTGGACAGGAGTTAAAGCAGTACTTC.

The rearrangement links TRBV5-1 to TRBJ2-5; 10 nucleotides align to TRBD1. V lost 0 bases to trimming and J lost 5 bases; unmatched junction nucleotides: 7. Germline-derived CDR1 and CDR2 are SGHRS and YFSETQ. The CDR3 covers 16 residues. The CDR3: CASSLGGQGSRETQYF. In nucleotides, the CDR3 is TGCGCCAGCAGCTTGGGGGGACAGGGGTCTAGGGAGACCCAGTACTTC.

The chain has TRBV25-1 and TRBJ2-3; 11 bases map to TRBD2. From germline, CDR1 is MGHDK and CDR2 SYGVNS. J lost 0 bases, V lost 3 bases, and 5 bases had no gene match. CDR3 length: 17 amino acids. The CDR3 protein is CASSDRLAGISTDTQYF. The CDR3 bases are TGTGCCAGCAGTGACCGACTAGCGGGGATTAGCACAGATACGCAGTATTTT.

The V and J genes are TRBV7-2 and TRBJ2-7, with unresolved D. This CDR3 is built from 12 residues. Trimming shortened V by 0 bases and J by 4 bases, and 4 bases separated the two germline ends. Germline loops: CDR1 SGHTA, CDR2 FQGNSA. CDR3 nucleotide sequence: TGTGCCAGCAGCTTAGCCGTGTACGAGCAGTACTTC. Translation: CASSLAVYEQYF.

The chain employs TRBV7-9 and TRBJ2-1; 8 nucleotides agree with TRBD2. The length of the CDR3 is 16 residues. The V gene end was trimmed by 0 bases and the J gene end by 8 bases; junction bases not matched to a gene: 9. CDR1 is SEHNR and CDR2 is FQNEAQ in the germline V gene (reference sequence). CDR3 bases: TGTGCCAGCAGCTTAGCCCCCAGCGGGGGATTCGATGAGCAGTTCTTC. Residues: CASSLAPSGGFDEQFF.

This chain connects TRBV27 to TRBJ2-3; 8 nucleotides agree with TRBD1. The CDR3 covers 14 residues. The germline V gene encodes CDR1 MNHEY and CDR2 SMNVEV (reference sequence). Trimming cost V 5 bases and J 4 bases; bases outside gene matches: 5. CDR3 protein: CASSHSTGADTQYF. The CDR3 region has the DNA TGTGCCAGCAGTCACTCGACAGGGGCAGATACGCAGTATTTT.

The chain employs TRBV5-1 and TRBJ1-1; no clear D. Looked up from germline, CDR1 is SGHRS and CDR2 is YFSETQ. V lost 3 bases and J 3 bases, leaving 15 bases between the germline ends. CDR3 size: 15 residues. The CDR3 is CASSSIDLRYTEAFF. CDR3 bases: TGCGCCAGCAGCTCTATCGACCTCAGGTACACTGAAGCTTTCTTT.

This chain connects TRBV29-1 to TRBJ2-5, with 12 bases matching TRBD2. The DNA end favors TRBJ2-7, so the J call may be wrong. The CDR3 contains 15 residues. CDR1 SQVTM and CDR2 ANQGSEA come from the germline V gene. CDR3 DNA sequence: TGCAGCGTTGAACCGGGGACTAGCGGGTCGAACGAGCAGTACTTC. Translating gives CSVEPGTSGSNEQYF.

The CDR3 reads CSVEGTSTDTQYF. The DNA for the CDR3 is TGCAGCGTCGAGGGGACTAGCACAGATACGCAGTATTTT. The chain combines TRBV29-1 with TRBJ2-3, with D perhaps TRBD2 (6 bases). Trimming shortened V by 6 bases and J by 0 bases, and 10 bases separated the two germline ends. Per germline, CDR1 SQVTM and CDR2 ANQGSEA. The CDR3 runs to 13 residues.

This CDR3 reads CASSAGGLGSPLHF. In DNA form, the CDR3 reads TGTGCCAGCAGCGCAGGGGGATTGGGTTCACCCCTCCACTTT. V and J are TRBV7-9 and TRBJ1-6; 7 nucleotides match TRBD1. In germline, CDR1 is SEHNR, CDR2 FQNEAQ (reference sequence). The V segment lost 5 bases and the J segment 9 bases; nucleotides outside the gene matches: 7. This CDR3 is built from 14 residues.

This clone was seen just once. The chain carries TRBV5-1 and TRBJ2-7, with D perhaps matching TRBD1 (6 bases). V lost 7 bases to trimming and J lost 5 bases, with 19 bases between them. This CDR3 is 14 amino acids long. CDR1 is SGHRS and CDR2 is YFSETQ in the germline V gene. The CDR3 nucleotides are TGCGCCAGCTCTCTGGACAGTGGCCCGGACGAGCAGTACTTC. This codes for CASSLDSGPDEQYF.

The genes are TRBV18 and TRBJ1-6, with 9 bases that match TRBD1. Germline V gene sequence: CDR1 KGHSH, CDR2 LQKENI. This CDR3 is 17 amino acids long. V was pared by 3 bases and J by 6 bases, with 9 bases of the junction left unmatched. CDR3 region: CASSPDRGQRSNSPLHF. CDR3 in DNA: TGTGCCAGCTCACCGGACAGGGGACAGCGATCTAATTCACCCCTCCACTTT.

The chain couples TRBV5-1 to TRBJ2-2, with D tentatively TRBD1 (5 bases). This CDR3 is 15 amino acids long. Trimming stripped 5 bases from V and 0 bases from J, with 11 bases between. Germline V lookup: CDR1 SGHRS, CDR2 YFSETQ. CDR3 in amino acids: CASSFRQSNTGELFF. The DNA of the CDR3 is TGCGCCAGCAGTTTTAGACAGTCGAACACCGGGGAGCTGTTTTTT.

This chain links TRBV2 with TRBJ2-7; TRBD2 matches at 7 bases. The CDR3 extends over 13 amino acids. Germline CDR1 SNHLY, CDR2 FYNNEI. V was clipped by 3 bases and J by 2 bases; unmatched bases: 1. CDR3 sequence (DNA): TGTGCCAGCAGTGATGGGGGGGCCTACGAGCAGTACTTC. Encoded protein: CASSDGGAYEQYF.

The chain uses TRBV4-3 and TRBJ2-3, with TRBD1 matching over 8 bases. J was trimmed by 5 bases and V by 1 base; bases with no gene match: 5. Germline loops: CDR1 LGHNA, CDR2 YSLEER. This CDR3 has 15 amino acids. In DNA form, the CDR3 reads TGCGCCAGCAGCCAAGCTAACAGGGGGATAGATACGCAGTATTTT. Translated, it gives CASSQANRGIDTQYF.

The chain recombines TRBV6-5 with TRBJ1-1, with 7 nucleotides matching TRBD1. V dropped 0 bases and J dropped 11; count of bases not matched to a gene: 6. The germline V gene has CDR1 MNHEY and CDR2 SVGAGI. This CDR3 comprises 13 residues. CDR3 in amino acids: CASSYSRQGDAFF. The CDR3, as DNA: TGTGCCAGCAGTTACTCCCGACAGGGAGACGCTTTCTTT.

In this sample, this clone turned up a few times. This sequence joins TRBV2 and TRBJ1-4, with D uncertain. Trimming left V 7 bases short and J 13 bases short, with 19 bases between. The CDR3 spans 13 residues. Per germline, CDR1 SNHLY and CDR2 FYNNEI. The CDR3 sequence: CASTQTERSGLFF. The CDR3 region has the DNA TGTGCCAGCACCCAAACGGAACGGTCAGGACTGTTTTTT. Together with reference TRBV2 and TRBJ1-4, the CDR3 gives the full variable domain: EPEVTQTPSHQVTQMGQEVILRCVPISNHLYFYWYRQILGQKVEFLVSFYNNEISEKSEIFDDQFSVERPDGSNFTLKIRSTKLEDSAMYFCASTQTERSGLFFGSGTQLSVL.

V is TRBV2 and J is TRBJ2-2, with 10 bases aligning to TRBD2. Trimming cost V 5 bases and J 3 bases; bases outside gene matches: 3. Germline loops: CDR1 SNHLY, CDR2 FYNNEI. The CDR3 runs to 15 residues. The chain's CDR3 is CASSRTSGYTGELFF. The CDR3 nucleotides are TGTGCCAGCAGTCGGACTAGCGGCTACACCGGGGAGCTGTTTTTT. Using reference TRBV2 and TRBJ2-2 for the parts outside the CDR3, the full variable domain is EPEVTQTPSHQVTQMGQEVILRCVPISNHLYFYWYRQILGQKVEFLVSFYNNEISEKSEIFDDQFSVERPDGSNFTLKIRSTKLEDSAMYFCASSRTSGYTGELFFGEGSRLTVL.

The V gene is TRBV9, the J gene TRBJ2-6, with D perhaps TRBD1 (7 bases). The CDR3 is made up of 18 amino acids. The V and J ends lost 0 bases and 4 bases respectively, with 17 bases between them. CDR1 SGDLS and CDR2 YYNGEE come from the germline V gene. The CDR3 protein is CASSVVPGGIGGANVLTF. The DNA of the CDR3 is TGTGCCAGCAGCGTAGTCCCAGGGGGGATAGGGGGGGCCAACGTCCTGACTTTC.

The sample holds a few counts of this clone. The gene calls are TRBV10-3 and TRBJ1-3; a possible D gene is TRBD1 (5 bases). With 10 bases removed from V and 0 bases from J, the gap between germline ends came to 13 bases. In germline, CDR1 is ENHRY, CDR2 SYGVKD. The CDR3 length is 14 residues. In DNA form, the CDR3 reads TGTGCCACGCGGGGCCCGCTCTCTGGAAACACCATATATTTT. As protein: CATRGPLSGNTIYF.

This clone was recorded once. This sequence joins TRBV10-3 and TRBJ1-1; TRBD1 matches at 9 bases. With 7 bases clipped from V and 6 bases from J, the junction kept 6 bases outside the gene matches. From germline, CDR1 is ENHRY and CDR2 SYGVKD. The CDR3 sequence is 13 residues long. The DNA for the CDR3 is TGTGCCATCACAGATCGACAGGGGGCTGAAGCTTTCTTT. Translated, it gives CAITDRQGAEAFF.

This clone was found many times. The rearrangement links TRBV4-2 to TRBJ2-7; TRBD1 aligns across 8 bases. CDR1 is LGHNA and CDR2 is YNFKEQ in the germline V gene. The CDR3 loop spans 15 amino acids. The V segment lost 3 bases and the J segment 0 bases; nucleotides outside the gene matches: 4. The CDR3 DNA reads TGTGCCAGCAGCCACGGACAGGGCTTCTCCTACGAGCAGTACTTC. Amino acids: CASSHGQGFSYEQYF.

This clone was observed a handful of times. The CDR3 spells CASSEVQGGGNSPLHF. The CDR3 bases are TGCGCCAGCAGCGAAGTACAAGGGGGCGGTAATTCACCCCTCCACTTT. The gene calls are TRBV5-1 and TRBJ1-6; 7 nucleotides line up with TRBD1. This CDR3 is 16 amino acids long. CDR1 is SGHRS, CDR2 YFSETQ, per germline. J was trimmed by 6 bases and V by 4 bases; bases with no gene match: 10.

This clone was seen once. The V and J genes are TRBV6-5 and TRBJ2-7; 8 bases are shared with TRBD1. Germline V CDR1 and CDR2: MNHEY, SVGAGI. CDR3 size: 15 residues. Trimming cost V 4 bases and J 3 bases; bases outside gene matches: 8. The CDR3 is CASSFSGGNGYEQYF. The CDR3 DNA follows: TGTGCCAGCAGTTTCTCAGGGGGCAATGGCTACGAGCAGTACTTC.

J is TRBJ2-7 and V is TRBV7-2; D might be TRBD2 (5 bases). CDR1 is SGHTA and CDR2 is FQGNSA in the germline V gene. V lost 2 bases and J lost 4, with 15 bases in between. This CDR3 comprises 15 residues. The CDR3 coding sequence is TGTGCCAGCAGCTTAACCGGGGTGCCGGGGTACGAGCAGTACTTC. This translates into CASSLTGVPGYEQYF.

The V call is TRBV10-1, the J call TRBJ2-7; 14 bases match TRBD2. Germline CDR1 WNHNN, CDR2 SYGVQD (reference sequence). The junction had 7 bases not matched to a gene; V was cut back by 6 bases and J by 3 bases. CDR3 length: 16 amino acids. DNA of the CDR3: TGCGCCAGCAGCCGCTCCGGGACTAGCGGGAGCTACGAGCAGTACTTC. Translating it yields CASSRSGTSGSYEQYF.